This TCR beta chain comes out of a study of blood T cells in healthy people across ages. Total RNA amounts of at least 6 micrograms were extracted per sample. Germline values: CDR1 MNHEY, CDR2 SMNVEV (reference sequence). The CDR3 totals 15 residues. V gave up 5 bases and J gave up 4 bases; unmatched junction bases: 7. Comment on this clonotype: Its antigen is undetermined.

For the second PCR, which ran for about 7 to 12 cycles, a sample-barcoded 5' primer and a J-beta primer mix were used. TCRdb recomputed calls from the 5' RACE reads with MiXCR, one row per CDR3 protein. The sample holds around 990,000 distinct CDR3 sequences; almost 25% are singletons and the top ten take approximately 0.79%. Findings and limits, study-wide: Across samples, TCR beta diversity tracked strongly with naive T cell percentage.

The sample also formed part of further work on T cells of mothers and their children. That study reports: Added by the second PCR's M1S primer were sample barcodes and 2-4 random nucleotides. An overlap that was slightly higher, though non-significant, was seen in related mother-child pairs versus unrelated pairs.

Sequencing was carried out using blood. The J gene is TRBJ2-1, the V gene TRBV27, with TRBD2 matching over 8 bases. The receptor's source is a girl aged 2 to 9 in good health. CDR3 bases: TGTGCCAGCAGTCGCTCGGGCGGGGGGTACAATGAGCAGTTCTTC. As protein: CASSRSGGGYNEQFF.